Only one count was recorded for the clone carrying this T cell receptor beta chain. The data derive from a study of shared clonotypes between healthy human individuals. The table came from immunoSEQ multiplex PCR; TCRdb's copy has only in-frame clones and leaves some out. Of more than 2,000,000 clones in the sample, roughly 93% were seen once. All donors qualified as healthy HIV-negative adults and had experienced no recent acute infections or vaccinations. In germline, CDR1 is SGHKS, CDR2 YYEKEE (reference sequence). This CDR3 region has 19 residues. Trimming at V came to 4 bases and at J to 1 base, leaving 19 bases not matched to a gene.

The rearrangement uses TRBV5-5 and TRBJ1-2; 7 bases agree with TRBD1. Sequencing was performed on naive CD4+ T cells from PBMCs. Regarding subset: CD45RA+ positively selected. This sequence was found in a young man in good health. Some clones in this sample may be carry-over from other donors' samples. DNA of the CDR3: TGTGCCAGCAGCCATCCCTCGGCAGGGGGATCGTTGGGTAACTATGGCTACACCTTC. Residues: CASSHPSAGGSLGNYGYTF.